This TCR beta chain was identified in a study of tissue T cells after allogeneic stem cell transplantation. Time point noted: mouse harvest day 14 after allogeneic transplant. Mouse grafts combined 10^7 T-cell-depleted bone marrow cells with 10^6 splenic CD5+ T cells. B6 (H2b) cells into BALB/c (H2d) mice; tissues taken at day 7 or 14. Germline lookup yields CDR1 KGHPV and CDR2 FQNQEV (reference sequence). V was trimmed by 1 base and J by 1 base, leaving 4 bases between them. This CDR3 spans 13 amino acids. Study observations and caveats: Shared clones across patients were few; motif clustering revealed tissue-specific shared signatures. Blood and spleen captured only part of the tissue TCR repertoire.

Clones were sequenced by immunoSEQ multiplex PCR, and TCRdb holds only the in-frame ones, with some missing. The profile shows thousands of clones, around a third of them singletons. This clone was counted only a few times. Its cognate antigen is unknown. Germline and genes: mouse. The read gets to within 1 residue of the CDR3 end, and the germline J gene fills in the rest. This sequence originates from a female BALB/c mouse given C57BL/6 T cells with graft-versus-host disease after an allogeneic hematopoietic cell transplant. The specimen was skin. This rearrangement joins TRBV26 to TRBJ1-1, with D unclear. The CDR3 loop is CASSLLGNTEVFF. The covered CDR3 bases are TGTGCCAGCAGTCTGTTGGGAAACACAGAAGTCTTC.